The present entry profiles one T cell receptor (beta chain) with its context. Per the original methods: Reference gene primer amplification gave estimated nucleated cell counts. The repertoire was sequenced with immunoSEQ multiplex PCR; TCRdb's copy has only in-frame clones and lacks some. That table supplies the V and J calls and clone size; D and trimming were determined from the DNA. Found here are tens of thousands of clones, around 90% of them singletons; the top ten hold approximately 4.8%. The sample comes from a study of blood T cell repertoires in COVID-19. Study background: The cDNA or gDNA used as material had been derived from T cells, B-cell-depleted T cells, or PBMCs.

The receptor comes from a man aged 60 to 69 with acute or convalescent COVID-19. Sequencing used peripheral blood.

The CDR3 here is CASSYSGTGSGNEQFF. CDR3 sequence (DNA): TGTGCCAGCAGTTACAGCGGGACAGGGTCCGGCAATGAGCAGTTCTTC. The rearrangement links TRBV6-5 to TRBJ2-1, with 9 bases identical to TRBD1. The ends lost 2 bases at V and 6 bases at J; junction bases unmatched: 8. Germline CDR1 MNHEY, CDR2 SVGAGI. This CDR3 has 16 residues.